This passage covers 5 T cell receptor beta chains from one sample sequenced in a study of T cell responses to AZD1222 COVID-19 vaccine. Using immunoSEQ multiplex PCR, the repertoire was profiled, and TCRdb retains in-frame clones only, with some absent. The table shows over 150,000 clones, with 80% to 95% occurring only once. Sample: peripheral blood, taken 28 days after the second dose of the MenACWY control vaccine. The origin of the receptors is an adult who received the MenACWY meningococcal vaccine as a control.

The chain links TRBV5-1 to TRBJ2-5; possibly TRBD1 for D (5 bases). The germline CDR1 and CDR2 sequences are SGHRS and YFSETQ. The CDR3 covers 14 residues. V gave up 5 bases and J gave up 2 bases, with 13 bases separating them. CDR3 protein: CASRVGPAQETQYF. Here the CDR3 DNA reads TGCGCCAGCAGGGTGGGGCCCGCGCAAGAGACCCAGTACTTC. Full variable domain (outside the CDR3, taken from reference TRBV5-1 and TRBJ2-5): KAGVTQTPRYLIKTRGQQVTLSCSPISGHRSVSWYQQTPGQGLQFLFEYFSETQRNKGNFPGRFSGRQFSNSRSEMNVSTLELGDSALYLCASRVGPAQETQYFGPGTRLLVL.

This sequence joins TRBV25-1 and TRBJ1-2; a possible D gene is TRBD1 (6 bases). Germline loops: CDR1 MGHDK, CDR2 SYGVNS. The CDR3 consists of 15 residues. V lost 2 bases and J 10 bases, leaving 20 bases between the germline ends. The CDR3 nucleotides read TGTGCCAGCAGTGAACGTCCGGGGGCTGGGGTATACTACACCTTC. Its translation: CASSERPGAGVYYTF.

The V call is TRBV7-8, the J call TRBJ1-4; the D is unclear. From germline, CDR1 is SGHVS and CDR2 FQNEAQ. The V and J ends lost 1 base and 7 bases respectively, with 10 bases between them. The CDR3 totals 14 residues. This CDR3 is CASSLGQSREKLFF. In nucleotides, the CDR3 is TGTGCCAGCAGCTTAGGACAAAGCCGTGAAAAACTGTTTTTT.

J is TRBJ1-1 and V is TRBV10-2; maybe TRBD1 (5 bases). V lost 6 bases, J lost 7 bases, and 15 bases lay in between. The CDR3 is 13 residues long. Germline CDR1 reads WSHSY; CDR2 reads SAAADI. The CDR3 sequence is CASRTTETNEAFF. The CDR3 region has the DNA TGCGCCAGCAGGACGACAGAAACGAATGAAGCTTTCTTT.

This clone has only one observation. This chain uses TRBV7-9 with TRBJ2-5, with TRBD2 matching over 7 bases. CDR1 SEHNR and CDR2 FQNEAQ come from the germline V gene (reference sequence). The V and J ends lost 4 bases and 2 bases, in that order; junction bases with no gene match: 7. This CDR3 spans 15 amino acids. The chain's CDR3 is CASSSRGGGQETQYF. CDR3 nucleotide sequence: TGTGCCAGCAGCTCCCGGGGCGGGGGACAAGAGACCCAGTACTTC. The full variable domain, in which reference TRBV7-9 and TRBJ2-5 provide the parts outside the CDR3, is DTGVSQNPRHKITKRGQNVTFRCDPISEHNRLYWYRQTLGQGPEFLTYFQNEAQLEKSRLLSDRFSAERPKGSFSTLEIQRTEQGDSAMYLCASSSRGGGQETQYFGPGTRLLVL.